These 11 T cell receptor beta chains share one sample of origin, sequenced in a study of blood T cell repertoires in COVID-19. Profiled with immunoSEQ multiplex PCR; TCRdb holds only in-frame clones, not every one. The sample gives about 200,000 clones, under 90% of which show up once; 6.7% is in the top ten. Sequenced: peripheral blood. These receptors were taken from a man aged 40-49 years with acute or convalescent COVID-19.

This clone was observed once. The rearrangement joins TRBV5-6 to TRBJ1-6, with D uncertain. With 1 base removed from V and 8 bases from J, the gap between germline ends came to 16 bases. The length of the CDR3 is 16 residues. Germline loops: CDR1 SGHDT, CDR2 YYEEEE. This CDR3 reads CASSLWVSGSYSPLHF. The CDR3 DNA reads TGTGCCAGCAGCTTGTGGGTGTCCGGGAGCTATTCACCCCTCCACTTT.

This clone has only one observation. The chain carries TRBV4-3 and TRBJ2-3; TRBD2 is a possible D gene (5 bases). Germline CDR1 and CDR2: LGHNA and YSLEER. This CDR3 spans 16 amino acids. V lost 1 base, J lost 9 bases, and 20 bases lay in between. DNA for the CDR3: TGCGCCAGCAGCCAAGCCTCGGGATCGGGCCTCGGGACGCAGTATTTT. It is translated as CASSQASGSGLGTQYF.

There are a few counts of this clone. CDR3 nucleotide sequence: TGTGCCATCAGCCCCGGACTGAGCTTTGAGCAGTTCTTC. This codes for CAISPGLSFEQFF. The gene calls are TRBV10-3 and TRBJ2-1; D possibly corresponds to TRBD2 (5 bases). Germline V gives CDR1 ENHRY, CDR2 SYGVKD. CDR3 size: 13 residues. V was shortened by 6 bases and J by 9 bases, with 15 bases between the two germline ends.

This clone was detected once. The same CDR3 is also encoded by other DNA sequences in this sample. The rearrangement uses TRBV5-1 and TRBJ2-5; tentatively, D is TRBD1 (5 bases). Trimming stripped 4 bases from V and 2 bases from J, with 6 bases between. The CDR3 loop spans 12 amino acids. CDR1 is SGHRS, CDR2 YFSETQ, per germline. The DNA for the CDR3 is TGCGCCAGCAGCCGACAGCAAGAGACCCAGTACTTC. Protein sequence: CASSRQQETQYF.

V and J are TRBV30 and TRBJ2-7, with 10 bases lining up with TRBD1. The CDR3 runs 14 residues. CDR1 and CDR2 from the germline V gene are GTSNPN and SVGIG (reference sequence). V trimming: 2 bases; J trimming: 2 bases; junction bases outside the gene matches: 3. CDR3 sequence: CAWSLGQGAYEQYF. In nucleotides, the CDR3 is TGTGCCTGGAGTCTAGGACAGGGGGCCTACGAGCAGTACTTC.

The chain combines TRBV9 with TRBJ2-7, with D possibly matching TRBD2 (5 bases). Trimming took 4 bases from V and 6 from J, leaving 20 bases between them. This CDR3 spans 15 amino acids. Germline V gene sequence: CDR1 SGDLS, CDR2 YYNGEE. The CDR3 spells CASSPRRGRWTEQYF. The DNA for the CDR3 is TGTGCCAGCAGCCCACGGCGCGGGCGATGGACCGAGCAGTACTTC.

The rearrangement links TRBV28 to TRBJ2-1, with TRBD2 identical over 11 bases. Trimming at V came to 5 bases and at J to 15 bases, leaving 15 bases not matched to a gene. This CDR3 has 15 residues. Germline V gene sequence: CDR1 MDHEN, CDR2 SYDVKM. CDR3 in amino acids: CASSLTGLAGSHLFF. In DNA form, the CDR3 reads TGTGCCAGCAGTCTGACCGGACTAGCGGGCTCGCATCTGTTCTTC.

This rearrangement joins TRBV9 to TRBJ2-1; 7 nucleotides align to TRBD1. Germline values: CDR1 SGDLS, CDR2 YYNGEE. The trim removed 2 bases at V and 3 bases at J, leaving 5 bases unmatched. The CDR3 spans 15 residues. CDR3 DNA sequence: TGTGCCAGCAGCGTTACCGGGACAGTCTACAATGAGCAGTTCTTC. Its protein is CASSVTGTVYNEQFF.

The table lists this clone with a few counts. This CDR3 is CASSQRGDNSYEQYF. CDR3 DNA: TGTGCCAGTAGTCAAAGAGGGGACAACTCCTACGAGCAGTACTTC. The chain carries TRBV19 and TRBJ2-7; a possible D gene is TRBD1 (6 bases). Germline V gene data show CDR1 as LNHDA and CDR2 as SQIVND (reference sequence). V was clipped by 5 bases and J by 0 bases, with 14 bases between them. The CDR3 is 15 amino acids.

J is TRBJ2-3 and V is TRBV4-3; 7 nucleotides line up with TRBD2. Trimming at V came to 6 bases and at J to 1 base, leaving 7 bases not matched to a gene. CDR1 is LGHNA, CDR2 YSLEER, per germline. CDR3 length equals 15 residues. CDR3 loop: CASRVGLAGTDTQYF. The DNA of the CDR3 is TGCGCCAGCAGGGTGGGGCTAGCGGGCACAGATACGCAGTATTTT.

The chain has TRBV6-2 or TRBV6-3 and TRBJ2-2; D not certain. Germline-derived CDR1 and CDR2 are MNHEY and SVGEGT. The V and J ends lost 4 bases and 6 bases respectively, with 9 bases between them. The CDR3 has 13 amino acids. The CDR3 DNA reads as TGTGCCAGCAGTTTCGGAGCGTCCGGGGAGCTGTTTTTT. Its translation is CASSFGASGELFF.